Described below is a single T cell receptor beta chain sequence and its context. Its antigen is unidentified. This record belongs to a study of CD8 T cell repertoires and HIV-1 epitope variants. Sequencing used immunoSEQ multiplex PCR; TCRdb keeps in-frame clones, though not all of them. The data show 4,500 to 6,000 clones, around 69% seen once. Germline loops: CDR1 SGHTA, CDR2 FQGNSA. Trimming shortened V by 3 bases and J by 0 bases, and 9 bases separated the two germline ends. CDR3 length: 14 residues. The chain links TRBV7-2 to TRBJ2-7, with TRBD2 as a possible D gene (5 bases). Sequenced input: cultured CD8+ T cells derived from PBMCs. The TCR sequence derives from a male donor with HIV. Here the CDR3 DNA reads TGTGCCAGCAGCTTTGGTCGGGGCTCCTACGAGCAGTACTTC. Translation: CASSFGRGSYEQYF.